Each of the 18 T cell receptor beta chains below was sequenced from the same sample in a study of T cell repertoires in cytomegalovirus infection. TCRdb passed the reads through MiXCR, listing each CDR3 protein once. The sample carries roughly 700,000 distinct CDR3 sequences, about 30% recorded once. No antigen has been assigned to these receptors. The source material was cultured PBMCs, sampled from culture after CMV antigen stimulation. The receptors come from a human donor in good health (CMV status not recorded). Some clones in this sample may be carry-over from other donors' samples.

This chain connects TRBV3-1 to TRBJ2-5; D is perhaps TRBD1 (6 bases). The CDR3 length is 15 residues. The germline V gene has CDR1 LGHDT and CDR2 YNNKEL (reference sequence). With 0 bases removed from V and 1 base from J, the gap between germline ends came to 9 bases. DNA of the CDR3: TGTGCCAGCAGCCAAGAAGCGGACAGCCAAGAGACCCAGTACTTC. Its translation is CASSQEADSQETQYF.

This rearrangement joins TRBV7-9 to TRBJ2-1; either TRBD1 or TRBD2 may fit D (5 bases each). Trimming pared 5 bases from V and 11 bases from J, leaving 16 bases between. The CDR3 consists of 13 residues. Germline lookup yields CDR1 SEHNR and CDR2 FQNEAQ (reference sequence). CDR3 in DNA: TGTGCCAGCAGCCCCGGGGACCCTCGAAAGCAGTTCTTC. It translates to CASSPGDPRKQFF. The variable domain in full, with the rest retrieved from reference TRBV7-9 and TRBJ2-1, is DTGVSQNPRHKITKRGQNVTFRCDPISEHNRLYWYRQTLGQGPEFLTYFQNEAQLEKSRLLSDRFSAERPKGSFSTLEIQRTEQGDSAMYLCASSPGDPRKQFFGPGTRLTVL.

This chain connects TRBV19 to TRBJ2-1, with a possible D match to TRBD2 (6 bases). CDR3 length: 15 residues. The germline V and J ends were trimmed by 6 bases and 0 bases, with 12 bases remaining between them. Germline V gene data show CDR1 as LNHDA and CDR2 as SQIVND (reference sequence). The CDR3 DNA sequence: TGTGCCAGTAGGTCGGGAGCCCACTCCTACAATGAGCAGTTCTTC. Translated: CASRSGAHSYNEQFF.

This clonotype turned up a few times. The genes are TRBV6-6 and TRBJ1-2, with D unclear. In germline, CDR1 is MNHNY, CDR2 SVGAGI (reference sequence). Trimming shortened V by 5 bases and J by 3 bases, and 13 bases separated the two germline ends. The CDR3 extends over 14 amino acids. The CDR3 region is CASSTLGGDYGYTF. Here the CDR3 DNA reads TGTGCCAGCAGTACCCTAGGTGGAGACTATGGCTACACCTTC.

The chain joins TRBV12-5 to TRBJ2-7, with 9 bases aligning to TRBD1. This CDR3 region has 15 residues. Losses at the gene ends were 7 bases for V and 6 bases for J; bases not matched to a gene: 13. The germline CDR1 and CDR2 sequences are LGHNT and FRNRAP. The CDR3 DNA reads TGTGCTAGTGACCCAACCCGGGACAGGGTAGGCGAGCAGTACTTC. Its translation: CASDPTRDRVGEQYF.

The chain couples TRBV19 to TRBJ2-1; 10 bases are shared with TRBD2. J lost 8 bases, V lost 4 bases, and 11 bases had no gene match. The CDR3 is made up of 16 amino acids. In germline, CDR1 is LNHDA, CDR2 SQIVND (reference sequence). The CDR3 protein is CASSRISGGASDEQFF. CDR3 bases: TGTGCCAGTAGTAGAATAAGCGGGGGGGCCAGTGATGAGCAGTTCTTC.

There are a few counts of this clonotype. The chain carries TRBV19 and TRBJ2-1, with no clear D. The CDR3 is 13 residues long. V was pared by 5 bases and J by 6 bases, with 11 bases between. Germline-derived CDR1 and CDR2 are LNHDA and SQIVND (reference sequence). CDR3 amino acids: CASSFPGFNEQFF. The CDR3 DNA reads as TGTGCCAGTAGTTTCCCTGGATTCAATGAGCAGTTCTTC.

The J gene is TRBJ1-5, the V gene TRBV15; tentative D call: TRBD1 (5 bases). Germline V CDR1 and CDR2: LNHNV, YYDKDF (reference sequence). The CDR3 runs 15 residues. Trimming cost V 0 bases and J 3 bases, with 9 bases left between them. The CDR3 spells CATSRDRGTNQPQHF. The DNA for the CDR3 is TGTGCCACCAGCAGAGATCGGGGGACCAATCAGCCCCAGCATTTT.

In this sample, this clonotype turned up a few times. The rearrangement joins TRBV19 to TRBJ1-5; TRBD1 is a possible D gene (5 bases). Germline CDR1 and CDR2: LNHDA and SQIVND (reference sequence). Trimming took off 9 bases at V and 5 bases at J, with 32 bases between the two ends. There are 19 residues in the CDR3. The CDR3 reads CASHPDISLRNRFHQPQHF. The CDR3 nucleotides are TGTGCCAGCCATCCCGATATCTCCCTTCGGAACAGGTTTCATCAGCCCCAGCATTTT.

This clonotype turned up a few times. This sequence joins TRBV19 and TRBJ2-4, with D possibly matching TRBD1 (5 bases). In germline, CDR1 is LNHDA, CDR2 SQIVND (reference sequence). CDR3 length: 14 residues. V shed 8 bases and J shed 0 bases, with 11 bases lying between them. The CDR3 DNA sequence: TGTGCCAGTTCAGGGTGGGGAGCCAAAAACATTCAGTACTTC. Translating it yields CASSGWGAKNIQYF.

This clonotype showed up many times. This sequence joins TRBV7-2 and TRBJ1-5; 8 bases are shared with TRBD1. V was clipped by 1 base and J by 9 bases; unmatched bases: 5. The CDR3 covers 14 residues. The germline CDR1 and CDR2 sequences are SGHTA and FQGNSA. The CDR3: CASSLGRGRPPQHF. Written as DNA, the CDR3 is TGTGCCAGCAGCTTAGGCAGGGGGCGACCGCCCCAGCATTTT.

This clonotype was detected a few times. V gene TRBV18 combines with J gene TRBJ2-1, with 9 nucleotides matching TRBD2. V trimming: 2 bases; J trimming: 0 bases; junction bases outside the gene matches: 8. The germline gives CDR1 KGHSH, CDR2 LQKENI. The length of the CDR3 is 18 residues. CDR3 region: CASSPSLAGRSSYNEQFF. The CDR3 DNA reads TGTGCCAGCTCACCAAGCCTAGCGGGACGCTCCTCCTACAATGAGCAGTTCTTC.

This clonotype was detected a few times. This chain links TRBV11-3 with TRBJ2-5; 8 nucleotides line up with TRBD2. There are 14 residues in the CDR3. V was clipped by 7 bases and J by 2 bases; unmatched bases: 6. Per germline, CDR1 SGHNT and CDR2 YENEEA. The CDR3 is CASTAGGLQETQYF. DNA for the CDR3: TGTGCCAGCACCGCGGGGGGCCTTCAAGAGACCCAGTACTTC.

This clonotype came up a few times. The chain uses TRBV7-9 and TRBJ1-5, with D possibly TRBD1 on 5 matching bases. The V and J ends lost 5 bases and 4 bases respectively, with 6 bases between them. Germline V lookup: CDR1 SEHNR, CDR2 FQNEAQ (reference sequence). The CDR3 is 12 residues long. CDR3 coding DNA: TGTGCCAGCAGCGGGGCGAATCAGCCCCAGCATTTT. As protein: CASSGANQPQHF. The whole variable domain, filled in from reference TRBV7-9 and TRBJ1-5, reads DTGVSQNPRHKITKRGQNVTFRCDPISEHNRLYWYRQTLGQGPEFLTYFQNEAQLEKSRLLSDRFSAERPKGSFSTLEIQRTEQGDSAMYLCASSGANQPQHFGDGTRLSIL.

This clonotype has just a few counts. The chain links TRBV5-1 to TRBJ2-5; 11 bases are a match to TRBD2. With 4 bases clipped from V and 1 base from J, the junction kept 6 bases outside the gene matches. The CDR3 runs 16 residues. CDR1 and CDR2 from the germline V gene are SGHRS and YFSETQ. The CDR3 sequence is CASSLLLAGVQETQYF. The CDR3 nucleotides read TGCGCCAGCAGCCTGTTACTAGCGGGAGTCCAAGAGACCCAGTACTTC.

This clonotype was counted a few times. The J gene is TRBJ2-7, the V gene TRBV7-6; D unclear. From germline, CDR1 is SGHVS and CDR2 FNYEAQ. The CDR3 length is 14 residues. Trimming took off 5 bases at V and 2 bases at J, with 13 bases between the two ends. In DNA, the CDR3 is TGTGCCAGCAGCCCGACCGGCAGAACCTACGAGCAGTACTTC. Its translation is CASSPTGRTYEQYF.

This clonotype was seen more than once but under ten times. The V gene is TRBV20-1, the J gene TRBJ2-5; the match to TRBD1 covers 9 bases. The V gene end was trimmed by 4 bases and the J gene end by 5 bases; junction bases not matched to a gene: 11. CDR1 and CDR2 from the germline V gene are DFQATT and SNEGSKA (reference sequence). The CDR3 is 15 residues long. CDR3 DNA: TGCAGTGCTATTTCCCCGGGACAGGGTAGCGAGACCCAGTACTTC. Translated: CSAISPGQGSETQYF.

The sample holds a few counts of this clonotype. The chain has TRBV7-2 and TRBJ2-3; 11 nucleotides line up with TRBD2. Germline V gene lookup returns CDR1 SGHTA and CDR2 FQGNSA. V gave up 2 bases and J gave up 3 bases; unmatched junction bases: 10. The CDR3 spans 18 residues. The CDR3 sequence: CASSLTSGGPLFTDTQYF. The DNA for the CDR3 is TGTGCCAGCAGCTTAACTAGCGGGGGACCCTTATTTACAGATACGCAGTATTTT.